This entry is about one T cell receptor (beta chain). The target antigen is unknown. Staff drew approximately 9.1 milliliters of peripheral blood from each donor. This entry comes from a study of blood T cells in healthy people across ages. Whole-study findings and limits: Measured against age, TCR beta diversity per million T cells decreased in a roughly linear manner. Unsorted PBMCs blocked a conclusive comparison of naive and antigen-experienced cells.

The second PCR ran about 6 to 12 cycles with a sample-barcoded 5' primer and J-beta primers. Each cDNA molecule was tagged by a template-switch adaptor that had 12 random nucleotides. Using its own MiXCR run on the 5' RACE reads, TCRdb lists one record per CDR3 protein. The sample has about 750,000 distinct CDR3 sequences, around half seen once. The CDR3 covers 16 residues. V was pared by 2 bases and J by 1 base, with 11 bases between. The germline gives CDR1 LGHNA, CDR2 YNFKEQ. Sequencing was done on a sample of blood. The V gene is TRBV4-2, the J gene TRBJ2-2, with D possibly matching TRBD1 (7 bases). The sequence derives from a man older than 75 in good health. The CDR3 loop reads CASSQSRGVNTGELFF. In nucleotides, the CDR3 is TGTGCCAGCAGCCAAAGCAGGGGGGTGAACACCGGGGAGCTGTTTTTT.